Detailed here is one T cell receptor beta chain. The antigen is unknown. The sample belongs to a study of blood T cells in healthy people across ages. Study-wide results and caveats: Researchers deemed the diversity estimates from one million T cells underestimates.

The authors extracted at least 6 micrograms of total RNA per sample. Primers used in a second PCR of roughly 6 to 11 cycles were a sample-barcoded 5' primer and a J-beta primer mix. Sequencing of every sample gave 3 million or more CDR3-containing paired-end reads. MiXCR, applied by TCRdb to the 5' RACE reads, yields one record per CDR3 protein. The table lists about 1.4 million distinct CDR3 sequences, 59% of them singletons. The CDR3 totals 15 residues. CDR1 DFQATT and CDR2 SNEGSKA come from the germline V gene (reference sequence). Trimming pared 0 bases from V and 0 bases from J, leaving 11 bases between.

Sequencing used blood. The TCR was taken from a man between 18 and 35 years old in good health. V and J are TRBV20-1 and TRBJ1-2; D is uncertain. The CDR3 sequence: CSARDLGSANYGYTF. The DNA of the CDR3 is TGCAGTGCTAGAGATTTGGGGTCCGCTAACTATGGCTACACCTTC.